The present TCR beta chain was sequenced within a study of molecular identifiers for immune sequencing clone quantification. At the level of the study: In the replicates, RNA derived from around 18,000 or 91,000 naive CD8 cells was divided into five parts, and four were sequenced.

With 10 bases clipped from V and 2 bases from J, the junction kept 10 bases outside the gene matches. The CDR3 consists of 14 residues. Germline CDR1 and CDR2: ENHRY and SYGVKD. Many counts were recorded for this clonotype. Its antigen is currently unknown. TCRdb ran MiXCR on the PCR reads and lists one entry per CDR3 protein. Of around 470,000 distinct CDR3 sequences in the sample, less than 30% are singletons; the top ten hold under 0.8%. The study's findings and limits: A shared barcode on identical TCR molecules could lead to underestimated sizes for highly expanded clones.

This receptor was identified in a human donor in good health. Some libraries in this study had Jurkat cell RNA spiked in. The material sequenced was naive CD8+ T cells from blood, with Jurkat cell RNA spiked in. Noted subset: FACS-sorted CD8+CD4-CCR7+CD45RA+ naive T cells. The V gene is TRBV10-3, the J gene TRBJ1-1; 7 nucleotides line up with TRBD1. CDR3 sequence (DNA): TGTGCCACCGCCGGGACAGCATTTAACACTGAAGCTTTCTTT. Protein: CATAGTAFNTEAFF.